A single sample gave rise to the 7 T cell receptor beta chains below, sequenced in a study of T cells after yellow fever vaccination. TCRdb reprocessed the 5' RACE reads via MiXCR and lists one record per CDR3 protein. The sample records approximately 300,000 distinct CDR3 sequences, about 11% being singletons. The sample here was CD4+ T cells sorted from PBMCs, taken 45 days after the yellow fever booster vaccination. These receptors were taken from a man aged 18 to 30 who received the YFV17D yellow fever vaccine.

The chain recombines TRBV10-3 with TRBJ2-2; the D is unclear. With 6 bases removed from V and 1 base from J, the gap between germline ends came to 6 bases. The CDR3 sequence is 13 residues long. Germline V gene data show CDR1 as ENHRY and CDR2 as SYGVKD. CDR3 region: CAIRAGNTGELFF. As DNA, the CDR3 is TGTGCCATCAGGGCAGGGAACACCGGGGAGCTGTTTTTT.

Many counts were recorded for this clonotype. This chain connects TRBV25-1 to TRBJ1-1; no reliable D call. Trimming removed 1 base from V and 4 bases from J, with 7 bases in between. The V gene's germline CDR1 is MGHDK and CDR2 SYGVNS. The CDR3 is 13 amino acids. The chain's CDR3 is CASSELGFTEAFF. The CDR3 coding sequence is TGTGCCAGCAGTGAATTAGGGTTCACTGAAGCTTTCTTT.

This clonotype was seen only a few times. The chain carries TRBV7-3 and TRBJ2-2; 9 bases fit TRBD1. The CDR3 runs to 15 residues. V lost 2 bases and J lost 6; bases outside the gene matches: 4. Per the germline V gene, CDR1 is SGHTA and CDR2 is FQGTGA. CDR3 residues: CASSLVTGGAGELFF. CDR3 in DNA: TGTGCCAGCAGCTTAGTCACAGGGGGCGCCGGGGAGCTGTTTTTT.

This clonotype turned up a few times. The chain carries TRBV28 and TRBJ1-1; 7 bases line up with TRBD1. With V trimmed by 4 bases and J by 11 bases, 7 bases remained unmatched. Per the germline V gene, CDR1 is MDHEN and CDR2 is SYDVKM. This CDR3 region has 12 residues. The CDR3 DNA is TGTGCCAGCAGTTCGAACAGGGGTCGTGCTTTCTTT. Translated: CASSSNRGRAFF.

This sequence joins TRBV6-2 or TRBV6-3 and TRBJ2-2, with D perhaps TRBD2 (5 bases). Looked up from germline, CDR1 is MNHEY and CDR2 is SVGEGT. Trimming took off 6 bases at V and 12 bases at J, with 17 bases between the two ends. This CDR3 comprises 13 residues. CDR3 nucleotides: TGTGCCAGCAGGGAGGACCCACTGATGAAGCTGTTTTTT. Encoded protein: CASREDPLMKLFF.

This clonotype was seen only a few times. The chain combines TRBV20-1 with TRBJ2-5; the D call may be TRBD1 or TRBD2 (5 bases each). V lost 0 bases, J lost 3 bases, and 17 bases lay in between. Germline V gene lookup returns CDR1 DFQATT and CDR2 SNEGSKA (reference sequence). The length of the CDR3 is 16 residues. The CDR3 protein is CSARDRDPAKEETQYF. For the CDR3, the DNA is TGCAGTGCTAGAGATAGGGACCCGGCTAAGGAAGAGACCCAGTACTTC.

This CDR3 reads CASSRRQWETQYF. The CDR3 DNA sequence: TGCGCCAGCAGTCGCCGACAGTGGGAGACCCAGTACTTC. V usage is TRBV23-1 and J usage is TRBJ2-5, with D perhaps matching TRBD1 (5 bases). TRBV23-1 belongs to the ORF category, with a function that is uncertain. V gave up 4 bases and J gave up 5 bases, with 11 bases separating them. The CDR3 covers 13 residues.